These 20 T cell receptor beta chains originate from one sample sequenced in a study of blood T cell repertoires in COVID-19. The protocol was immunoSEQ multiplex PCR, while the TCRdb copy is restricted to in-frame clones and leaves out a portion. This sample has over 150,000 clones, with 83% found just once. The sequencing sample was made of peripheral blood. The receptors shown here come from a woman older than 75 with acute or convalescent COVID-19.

The CDR3 loop is CASSQGRGNEQYF. The CDR3 DNA is TGTGCCAGCAGCCAAGGCAGGGGCAACGAGCAGTACTTC. This chain joins TRBV3-1 (or the pseudogene TRBV3-2) and TRBJ2-7; D perhaps matches TRBD1 (6 bases). CDR1 and CDR2 from the germline V gene are LGHDT and YNNKEL (reference sequence). Trimming shortened V by 1 base and J by 5 bases, and 9 bases separated the two germline ends. The CDR3 is 13 amino acids.

Here the CDR3 DNA reads TGTGCCAGCAGCTTAGGCCAGCGGGAGGGTGAGACCCAGTACTTC. Protein sequence: CASSLGQREGETQYF. The rearrangement uses TRBV7-2 and TRBJ2-5; 10 positions match TRBD2. The CDR3 consists of 15 residues. Trimming at V came to 1 base and at J to 5 bases, leaving 4 bases not matched to a gene. CDR1 and CDR2 (germline): SGHTA, FQGNSA.

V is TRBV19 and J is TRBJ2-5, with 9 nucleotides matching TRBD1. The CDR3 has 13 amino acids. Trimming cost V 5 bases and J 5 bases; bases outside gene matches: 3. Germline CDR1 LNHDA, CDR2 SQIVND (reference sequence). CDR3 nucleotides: TGTGCCAGTAGTCAAACAGGGGGCGAGACCCAGTACTTC. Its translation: CASSQTGGETQYF.

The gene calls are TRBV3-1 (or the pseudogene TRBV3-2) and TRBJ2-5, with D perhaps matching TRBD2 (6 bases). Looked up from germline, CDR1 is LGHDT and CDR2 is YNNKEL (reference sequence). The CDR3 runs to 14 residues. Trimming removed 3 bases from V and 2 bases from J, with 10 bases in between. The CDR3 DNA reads TGTGCCAGCAGCCAGGGACTGGGACAAGAGACCCAGTACTTC. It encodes CASSQGLGQETQYF.

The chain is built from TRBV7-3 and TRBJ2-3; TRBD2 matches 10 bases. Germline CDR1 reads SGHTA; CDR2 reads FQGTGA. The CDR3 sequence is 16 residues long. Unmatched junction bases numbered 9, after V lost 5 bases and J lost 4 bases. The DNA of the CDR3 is TGTGCCAGCAGCCCTCGAGAGCGGGGGGGATCAGATACGCAGTATTTT. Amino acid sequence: CASSPRERGGSDTQYF.

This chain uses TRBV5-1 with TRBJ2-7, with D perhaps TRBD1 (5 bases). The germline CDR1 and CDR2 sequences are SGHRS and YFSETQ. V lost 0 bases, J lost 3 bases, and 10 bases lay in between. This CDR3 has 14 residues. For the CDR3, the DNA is TGCGCCAGCAGCTTGGATTCAGGGATCTACGAGCAGTACTTC. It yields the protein CASSLDSGIYEQYF.

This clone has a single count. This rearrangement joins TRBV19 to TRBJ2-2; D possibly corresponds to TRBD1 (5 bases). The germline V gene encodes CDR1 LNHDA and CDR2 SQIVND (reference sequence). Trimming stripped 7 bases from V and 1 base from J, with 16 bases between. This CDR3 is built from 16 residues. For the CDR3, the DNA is TGTGCCAGTATCGTGACAGCGACGTTGAACACCGGGGAGCTGTTTTTT. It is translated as CASIVTATLNTGELFF.

DNA of the CDR3: TGTGCCAGCAGTTTATGGAGGGGGCAACGGGCGAACACTGAAGCTTTCTTT. Translated: CASSLWRGQRANTEAFF. This chain links TRBV28 with TRBJ1-1; 7 bases agree with TRBD1. Trimming removed 0 bases from V and 1 base from J; junction bases left unmatched: 8. Germline V gives CDR1 MDHEN, CDR2 SYDVKM. There are 17 residues in the CDR3.

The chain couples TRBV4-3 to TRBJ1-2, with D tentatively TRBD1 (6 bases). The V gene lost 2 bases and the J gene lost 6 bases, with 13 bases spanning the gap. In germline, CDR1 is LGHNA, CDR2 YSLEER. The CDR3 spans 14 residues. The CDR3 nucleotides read TGCGCCAGCAGCCAACAATCCAGGGGTAATGGCTACACCTTC. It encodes CASSQQSRGNGYTF.

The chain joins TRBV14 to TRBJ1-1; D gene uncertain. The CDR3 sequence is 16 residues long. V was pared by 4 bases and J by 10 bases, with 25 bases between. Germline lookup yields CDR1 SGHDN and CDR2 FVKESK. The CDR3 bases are TGTGCCAGCAGCCCCCTAGGGAGCAGTTCTAGCAACCGAGCTTTCTTT. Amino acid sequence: CASSPLGSSSSNRAFF.

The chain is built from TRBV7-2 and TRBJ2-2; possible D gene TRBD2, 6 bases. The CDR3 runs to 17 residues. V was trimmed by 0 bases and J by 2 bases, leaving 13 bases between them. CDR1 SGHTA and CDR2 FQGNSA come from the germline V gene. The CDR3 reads CASSLARGGANTGELFF. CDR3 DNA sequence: TGTGCCAGCAGCTTAGCGCGTGGCGGGGCCAACACCGGGGAGCTGTTTTTT. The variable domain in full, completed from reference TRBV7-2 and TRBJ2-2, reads GAGVSQSPSNKVTEKGKDVELRCDPISGHTALYWYRQSLGQGLEFLIYFQGNSAPDKSGLPSDRFSAERTGGSVSTLTIQRTQQEDSAVYLCASSLARGGANTGELFFGEGSRLTVL.

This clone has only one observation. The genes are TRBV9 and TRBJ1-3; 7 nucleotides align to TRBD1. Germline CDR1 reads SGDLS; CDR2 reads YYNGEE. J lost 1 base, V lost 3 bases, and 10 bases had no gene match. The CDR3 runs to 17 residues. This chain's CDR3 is CASSERQGRSSGNTIYF. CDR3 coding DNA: TGTGCCAGCAGCGAGAGACAGGGCCGATCTTCTGGAAACACCATATATTTT.

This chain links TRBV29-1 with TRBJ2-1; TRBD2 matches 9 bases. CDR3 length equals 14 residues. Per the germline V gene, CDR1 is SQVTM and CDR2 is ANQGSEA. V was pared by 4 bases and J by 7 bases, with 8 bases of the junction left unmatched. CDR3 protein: CSVVRAGGRNEQFF. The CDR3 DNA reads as TGCAGCGTTGTCCGAGCGGGAGGAAGAAATGAGCAGTTCTTC.

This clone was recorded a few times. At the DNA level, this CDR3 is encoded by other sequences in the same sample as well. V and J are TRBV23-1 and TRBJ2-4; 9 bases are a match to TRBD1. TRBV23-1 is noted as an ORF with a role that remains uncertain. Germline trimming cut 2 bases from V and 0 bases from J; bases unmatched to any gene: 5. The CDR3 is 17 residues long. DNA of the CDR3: TGCGCCAGCAGTCAACCGGGACAGGGACTAGCCAAAAACATTCAGTACTTC. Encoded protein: CASSQPGQGLAKNIQYF.

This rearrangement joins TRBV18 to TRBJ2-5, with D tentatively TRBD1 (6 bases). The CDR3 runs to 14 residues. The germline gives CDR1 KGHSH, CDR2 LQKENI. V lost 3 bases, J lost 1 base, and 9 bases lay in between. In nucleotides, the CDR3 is TGTGCCAGCTCACCTTGGACAGTCCAAGAGACCCAGTACTTC. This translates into CASSPWTVQETQYF.

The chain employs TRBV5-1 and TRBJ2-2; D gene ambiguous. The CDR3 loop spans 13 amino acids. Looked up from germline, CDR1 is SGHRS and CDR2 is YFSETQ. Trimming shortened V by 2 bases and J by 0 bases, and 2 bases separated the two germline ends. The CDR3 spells CASSFANTGELFF. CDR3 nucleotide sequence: TGCGCCAGCAGCTTCGCGAACACCGGGGAGCTGTTTTTT.

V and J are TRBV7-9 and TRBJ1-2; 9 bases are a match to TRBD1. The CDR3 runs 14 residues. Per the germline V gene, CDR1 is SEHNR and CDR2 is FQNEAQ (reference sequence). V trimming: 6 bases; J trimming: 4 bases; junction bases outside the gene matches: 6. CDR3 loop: CASRWTGEGYGYTF. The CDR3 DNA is TGTGCCAGCAGGTGGACAGGGGAAGGCTATGGCTACACCTTC.

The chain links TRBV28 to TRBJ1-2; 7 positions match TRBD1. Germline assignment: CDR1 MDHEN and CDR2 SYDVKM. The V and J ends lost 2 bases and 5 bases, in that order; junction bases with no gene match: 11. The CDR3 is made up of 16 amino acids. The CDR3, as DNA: TGTGCCAGCAGTTTAAATGAGGGCAGGGGGAGGTATGGCTACACCTTC. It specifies CASSLNEGRGRYGYTF.

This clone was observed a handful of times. This CDR3 is CASTEGDVGNQPQHF. In DNA, the CDR3 is TGTGCCAGCACAGAGGGGGATGTCGGCAATCAGCCCCAGCATTTT. This chain connects TRBV28 to TRBJ1-5; possible D gene TRBD1, 6 bases. V was trimmed by 7 bases and J by 2 bases, leaving 15 bases between them. Germline V gene lookup returns CDR1 MDHEN and CDR2 SYDVKM. The CDR3 consists of 15 residues.

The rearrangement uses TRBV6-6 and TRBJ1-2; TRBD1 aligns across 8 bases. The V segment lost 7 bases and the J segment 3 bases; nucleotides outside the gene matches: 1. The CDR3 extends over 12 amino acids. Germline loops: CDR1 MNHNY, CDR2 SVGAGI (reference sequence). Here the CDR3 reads CASMTGDYGYTF. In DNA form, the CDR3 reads TGTGCCAGCATGACAGGGGACTATGGCTACACCTTC.